The 9 T cell receptor beta chains given below trace back to one sample, sequenced in a study of response to subunit inactivated influenza vaccine. TCRdb re-analysed the RT-PCR reads in MiXCR, keeping a single row per CDR3 protein. The sample lists 500,000 to 650,000 distinct CDR3 sequences; about 8% were seen once. Sequencing was performed on PBMCs from blood, taken about 24 months after vaccination. These receptor sequences come from a man aged 50-75 years who received an inactivated influenza vaccine.

The rearrangement links TRBV7-2 to TRBJ2-7; D may be TRBD1 (5 bases). The CDR3 runs 14 residues. Between the trimmed V and J ends, which lost 3 bases and 5 bases, there was a span of 14 bases. The germline V gene encodes CDR1 SGHTA and CDR2 FQGNSA. CDR3 nucleotide sequence: TGTGCCAGCAGCTTCCCAGGGTTTAGGAACGAGCAGTACTTC. Protein sequence: CASSFPGFRNEQYF.

This clonotype was counted between two and nine times. Written as DNA, the CDR3 is TGTGCCAGCAGCCACCGCCGTCACGAGCAGTACTTC. Its translation: CASSHRRHEQYF. V is TRBV14 and J is TRBJ2-7; D call uncertain. Trimming pared 3 bases from V and 5 bases from J, leaving 8 bases between. The CDR3 length is 12 residues. From germline, CDR1 is SGHDN and CDR2 FVKESK.

Many counts were recorded for this clonotype. This chain connects TRBV3-1 to TRBJ1-1, with D uncertain. This CDR3 comprises 15 residues. Germline V gene lookup returns CDR1 LGHDT and CDR2 YNNKEL (reference sequence). Trimming left V 2 bases short and J 4 bases short, with 14 bases between. As DNA, the CDR3 is TGTGCCAGCAGCCAACGCGGAATGCGCGGCACTGAAGCTTTCTTT. Translated: CASSQRGMRGTEAFF.

The genes are TRBV20-1 and TRBJ2-7, with D tentatively TRBD2 (5 bases). The CDR3 is made up of 13 amino acids. Per the germline V gene, CDR1 is DFQATT and CDR2 is SNEGSKA (reference sequence). V lost 3 bases and J lost 0, with 9 bases in between. The chain's CDR3 is CSASGVSSYEQYF. The DNA for the CDR3 is TGCAGTGCTAGCGGGGTTAGCTCCTACGAGCAGTACTTC.

This clonotype was observed many times. The chain combines TRBV18 with TRBJ2-7; D not certain. CDR1 is KGHSH and CDR2 is LQKENI in the germline V gene. V lost 3 bases to trimming and J lost 1 base, with 10 bases between them. The CDR3 is made up of 14 amino acids. The CDR3 DNA reads as TGTGCCAGCTCACCTTCCCCGTCTTCCTACGAGCAGTACTTC. It codes for CASSPSPSSYEQYF.

The chain is built from TRBV5-1 and TRBJ2-1; 12 nucleotides match TRBD2. The germline gives CDR1 SGHRS, CDR2 YFSETQ. The V segment lost 3 bases and the J segment 7 bases; nucleotides outside the gene matches: 8. The CDR3 spans 16 residues. The CDR3 spells CASSSRTSGRMNEQFF. The CDR3 DNA reads as TGCGCCAGCAGCTCGAGAACTAGCGGGAGGATGAATGAGCAGTTCTTC.

This clonotype was recorded at least ten times. V is TRBV5-6 and J is TRBJ2-1, with D unclear. This CDR3 spans 15 amino acids. Germline loops: CDR1 SGHDT, CDR2 YYEEEE. V lost 2 bases, J lost 1 base, and 10 bases lay in between. The CDR3 reads CASSFKRDSYNEQFF. The CDR3 region has the DNA TGTGCCAGCAGCTTTAAAAGGGATTCCTACAATGAGCAGTTCTTC.

The rearrangement links TRBV15 to TRBJ1-1; D call uncertain. The CDR3 length is 14 residues. V gave up 0 bases and J gave up 0 bases, with 5 bases separating them. Germline CDR1 and CDR2: LNHNV and YYDKDF (reference sequence). As DNA, the CDR3 is TGTGCCACCAGCAGAGACAGGATGAACACTGAAGCTTTCTTT. Translation gives CATSRDRMNTEAFF.

This clonotype came up many times. The V call is TRBV4-1, the J call TRBJ2-3; 7 nucleotides match TRBD1. Trimming removed 0 bases from V and 2 bases from J; junction bases left unmatched: 5. This CDR3 contains 16 residues. The V gene's germline CDR1 is MGHRA and CDR2 YSYEKL. CDR3 nucleotide sequence: TGCGCCAGCAGCCAAGAGACAGGGTTTAACACAGATACGCAGTATTTT. It yields the protein CASSQETGFNTDTQYF.